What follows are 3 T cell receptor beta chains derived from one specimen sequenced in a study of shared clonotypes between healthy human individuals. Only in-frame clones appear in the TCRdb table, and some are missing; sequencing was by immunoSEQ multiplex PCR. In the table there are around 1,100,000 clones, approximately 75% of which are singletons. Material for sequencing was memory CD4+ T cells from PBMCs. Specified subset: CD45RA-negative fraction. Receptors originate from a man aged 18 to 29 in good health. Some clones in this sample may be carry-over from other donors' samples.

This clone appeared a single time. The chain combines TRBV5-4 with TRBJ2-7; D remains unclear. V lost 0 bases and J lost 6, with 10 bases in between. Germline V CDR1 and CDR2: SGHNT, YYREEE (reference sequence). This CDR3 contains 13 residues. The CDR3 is CASSLDSPGEQYF. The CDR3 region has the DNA TGTGCCAGCAGCTTGGATTCTCCGGGCGAGCAGTACTTC. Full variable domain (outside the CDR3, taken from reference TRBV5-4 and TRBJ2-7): ETGVTQSPTHLIKTRGQQVTLRCSSQSGHNTVSWYQQALGQGPQFIFQYYREEENGRGNFPPRFSGLQFPNYSSELNVNALELDDSALYLCASSLDSPGEQYFGPGTRLTVT.

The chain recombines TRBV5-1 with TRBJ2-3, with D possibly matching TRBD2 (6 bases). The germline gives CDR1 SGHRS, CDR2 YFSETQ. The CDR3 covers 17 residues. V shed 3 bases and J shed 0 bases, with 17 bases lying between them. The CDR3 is CASSSIPSAASTDTQYF. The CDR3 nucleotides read TGCGCCAGCAGCTCCATCCCTAGCGCAGCTAGCACAGATACGCAGTATTTT.

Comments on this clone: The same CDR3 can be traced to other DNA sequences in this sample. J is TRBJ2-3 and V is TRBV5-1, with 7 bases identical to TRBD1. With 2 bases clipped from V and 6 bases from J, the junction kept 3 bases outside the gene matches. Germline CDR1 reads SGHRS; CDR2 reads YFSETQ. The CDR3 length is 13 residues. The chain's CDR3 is CASSLQGSDTQYF. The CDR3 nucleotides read TGCGCCAGCAGCTTACAGGGGTCGGATACGCAGTATTTT.